These T cell receptor beta chains were read from a single sample in a study of blood T cell repertoires in COVID-19. TCRdb's copy holds only in-frame clones and misses some; the assay was immunoSEQ multiplex PCR. The table records 65,000 to 90,000 clones, about nine tenths of them present only once. The material sequenced was peripheral blood. All receptors come from a human donor in a cohort sampled during active COVID-19. Both conserved end residues are trimmed from each CDR3. Fields, in order: V gene, CDR3 length, CDR3 protein.

V gene: TRBV28; CDR3 length: 13; CDR3 protein: ASSLGTGVTGELF
V gene: TRBV4-3; CDR3 length: 16; CDR3 protein: ASSQSPPEDTDNSPLH
V gene: TRBV12-3/TRBV12-4; CDR3 length: 11; CDR3 protein: ASSLRGGTEAF
V gene: TRBV5-1; CDR3 length: 13; CDR3 protein: ASQTSGSNTGELF
V gene: TRBV3-1/TRBV3-2; CDR3 length: 15; CDR3 protein: ASSQYTDLAGCHEQF
V gene: TRBV12-3/TRBV12-4; CDR3 length: 10; CDR3 protein: ASSRQGSPLH
V gene: TRBV14; CDR3 length: 10; CDR3 protein: ASSQARVPLH
V gene: TRBV14; CDR3 length: 12; CDR3 protein: ASTKDSSGNTIY
V gene: TRBV5-1; CDR3 length: 14; CDR3 protein: ASSGPRDLLGSEQF
V gene: TRBV7-8; CDR3 length: 15; CDR3 protein: ASSSRDRGFRNEKLF
V gene: TRBV2; CDR3 length: 13; CDR3 protein: ASRDGGLARHEQY
V gene: TRBV27; CDR3 length: 12; CDR3 protein: ASSYYTGAYEQY
V gene: TRBV5-5; CDR3 length: 13; CDR3 protein: ASSSRVGSNQPQH
V gene: TRBV7-7; CDR3 length: 13; CDR3 protein: ASSPGLASQETQY
V gene: TRBV29-1; CDR3 length: 17; CDR3 protein: SVEDNLRGGTSGLNEQF
V gene: TRBV7-6; CDR3 length: 16; CDR3 protein: ASSLASGRGRRTDTQY
V gene: TRBV6-6; CDR3 length: 13; CDR3 protein: ASSYLAGSNTEAF
V gene: TRBV5-1; CDR3 length: 13; CDR3 protein: ASSAGLANTGELF
V gene: TRBV10-2; CDR3 length: 13; CDR3 protein: ASSGQREGAYEQY
V gene: TRBV7-2; CDR3 length: 14; CDR3 protein: ASSLEGTSGTYEQY
V gene: TRBV19; CDR3 length: 15; CDR3 protein: ASSTQPTGTGGYGYT
V gene: TRBV6-4; CDR3 length: 13; CDR3 protein: ASSEGLAGTDTQY
V gene: TRBV5-1; CDR3 length: 11; CDR3 protein: ASSLTDTGELF
V gene: TRBV4-3; CDR3 length: 15; CDR3 protein: ASSQGTSGGVGDTQY
V gene: TRBV6-5; CDR3 length: 10; CDR3 protein: ASLGPPSVAF
V gene: TRBV19; CDR3 length: 14; CDR3 protein: ASSSPGLAGNLEQF
V gene: TRBV3-1/TRBV3-2; CDR3 length: 14; CDR3 protein: ASSPGGTGGSDTQY
V gene: TRBV6-4; CDR3 length: 13; CDR3 protein: ASSDSLDRYTEAF
V gene: TRBV6-5; CDR3 length: 12; CDR3 protein: ASGLAFNTGELF
V gene: TRBV24-1; CDR3 length: 13; CDR3 protein: ATSEKTGVSYEQY
V gene: TRBV19; CDR3 length: 14; CDR3 protein: ASSVGGVRGTDTQY
V gene: TRBV28; CDR3 length: 11; CDR3 protein: ASSLSGDTEAF
V gene: TRBV10-3; CDR3 length: 13; CDR3 protein: AITPPIVSTDTQY
V gene: TRBV15; CDR3 length: 14; CDR3 protein: ATSRDLHRDSTEAF
V gene: TRBV27; CDR3 length: 12; CDR3 protein: ASSPAGSGNTIY
V gene: TRBV5-1; CDR3 length: 11; CDR3 protein: ASSGRDYETQY
V gene: TRBV28; CDR3 length: 12; CDR3 protein: ASRGPSSYNEQF
V gene: TRBV4-2; CDR3 length: 14; CDR3 protein: ASSQESGGGPDTQY
V gene: TRBV10-3; CDR3 length: 11; CDR3 protein: AISVQGGTEAF
V gene: TRBV4-3; CDR3 length: 14; CDR3 protein: ASSPGQGAPNEKLF
V gene: TRBV13; CDR3 length: 15; CDR3 protein: ASSLVRRVSGANVLT
V gene: TRBV5-1; CDR3 length: 11; CDR3 protein: ASAGEGYNEQF
V gene: TRBV4-1; CDR3 length: 15; CDR3 protein: ASSQTGSGGPQNEQF
V gene: TRBV21-1; CDR3 length: 11; CDR3 protein: ASSPHRDQPQH
V gene: TRBV6-6; CDR3 length: 13; CDR3 protein: ASSLGGAGFQTQY
V gene: TRBV6-6; CDR3 length: 11; CDR3 protein: ASSSGQGAGYT
V gene: TRBV2; CDR3 length: 14; CDR3 protein: ASSIKRQGATYEQY
V gene: TRBV30; CDR3 length: 12; CDR3 protein: AWSEAGAGNTIY
V gene: TRBV7-3; CDR3 length: 13; CDR3 protein: ASSLTFSGSDTQY
V gene: TRBV7-2; CDR3 length: 10; CDR3 protein: ASSLTLAVKY
V gene: TRBV9; CDR3 length: 14; CDR3 protein: ASSVQSGGAGGELF